The sample holds a few counts of the clone carrying this T cell receptor (beta chain). Its specificity is unknown. Trimming shortened V by 8 bases and J by 2 bases, and 16 bases separated the two germline ends. The CDR3 contains 14 residues. The V gene's germline CDR1 is MNHNS and CDR2 SASEGT. The sample originates from a study of blood T cells in healthy people across ages. Notes on the study in general: Naive CD4+ cell counts and diversity both ran higher in long-lived than in aged donors. Underestimates were what the diversity estimates from one million T cells were considered to be. Naive T cell percentage and TCR beta diversity correlated strongly.

Through a sample-barcoded 5' primer and a J-beta primer mix, a second PCR was run for about 6 to 11 cycles. TCRdb independently ran MiXCR on the 5' RACE reads; one entry per CDR3 protein. The sample has 850,000 to 1,300,000 distinct CDR3 sequences; more than 35% are singletons. The authors drew around 11 milliliters of peripheral blood from each donor. The chain combines TRBV6-1 with TRBJ2-7, with D perhaps matching TRBD1 (6 bases). Sequencing was performed on blood. The clonotype comes from a woman between 55 and 75 years old in good health. The CDR3 spells CASGISRTAYEQYF. In DNA form, the CDR3 reads TGTGCCAGCGGAATAAGTCGGACAGCCTACGAGCAGTACTTC.